The entry below gives a single T cell receptor (beta chain) sequence along with its context. The sample is drawn from a study of blood T cell repertoires in COVID-19. Study summary: The origin of the acute and convalescent COVID-19 samples was the United States, Italy and Spain. From T cells, B-cell-depleted T cells, or PBMCs came the material, which was cDNA or gDNA.

Original analysis: Reference gene primers were amplified, and this amplification served to estimate nucleated cell counts. Generated by immunoSEQ multiplex PCR, the TCRdb table keeps only in-frame clones and is missing some. V, J and clone size were drawn from that table, and D and trimming were deduced from the DNA. The sample has around 300,000 clones, roughly nine tenths seen once. CDR1 is WNHNN, CDR2 SYGVQD, per germline (reference sequence). The CDR3 runs to 16 residues. J gave up 8 bases and V 5 bases, and 15 bases lay outside the gene matches. The sequencing input was peripheral blood. The sequence was collected from a man aged 50-60 years with acute or convalescent COVID-19. The chain links TRBV10-1 to TRBJ1-2, with 9 positions matching TRBD1. The CDR3 sequence: CASSSGTGRERVGYTF. DNA for the CDR3: TGCGCCAGCAGTTCCGGGACAGGGAGGGAGAGGGTAGGCTACACCTTC.